This T cell receptor beta chain was sequenced during a study of neurological immune-mediated disorders. For the sorted libraries, 1 million CD4+ or CD8+ T cells were used. Study-level findings and limits: HTLV-1-associated myelopathy ranked highest for TCR clonal expansion and multiple sclerosis lowest, beneath healthy controls. Private repertoires in all groups were suggested by the finding that expanded clones across subjects shared no CDR3 amino acid sequences.

This clonotype appeared many times. Its target is unknown. CDR1 is DFQATT, CDR2 SNEGSKA, per germline (reference sequence). This CDR3 is built from 13 residues. V gave up 3 bases and J gave up 2 bases, with 10 bases separating them. TCRdb reprocessed the 5' RACE reads with MiXCR, giving one entry per CDR3 protein. The sample includes over 45,000 distinct CDR3 sequences, 5.8% of them seen just once. Sequencing was performed on CD4+ T cells from blood. The rearrangement joins TRBV20-1 to TRBJ1-2, with D perhaps matching TRBD1 (6 bases). The source is a woman between 18 and 30 years old with multiple sclerosis. The CDR3 coding sequence is TGCAGTGCTAGTGTAGGGGGGAACTATGGCTACACCTTC. Protein sequence: CSASVGGNYGYTF.